One and the same sample provided the 20 T cell receptor beta chains below, sequenced in a study of monozygotic twins with inflammatory bowel disease. From its re-call of the 5' RACE reads, TCRdb lists each CDR3 protein once, without DNA. The sample includes a few hundred thousand distinct CDR3 sequences. Material for sequencing was blood. The source is a human donor with ulcerative colitis or Crohn's disease, or a healthy co-twin of an affected twin (not recorded which).

The chain uses TRBV29-1 and TRBJ2-5; TCRdb's D call, TRBD1, is unchecked because there is no DNA. The CDR3 runs to 13 residues. From germline, CDR1 is SQVTM and CDR2 ANQGSEA. The CDR3 reads CSATGDNQETQYF.

The V gene is TRBV7-2, the J gene TRBJ1-1; as DNA is missing, the TRBD1 call by TCRdb cannot be tested. The CDR3 sequence is 14 residues long. In germline, CDR1 is SGHTA, CDR2 FQGNSA. CDR3 region: CASSLKEGVTEAFF.

The chain uses TRBV7-3 and TRBJ2-1. Germline assignment: CDR1 SGHTA and CDR2 FQGTGA. There are 12 residues in the CDR3. CDR3 amino acids: CASSLPHNEQFF.

The chain employs TRBV12-3 or TRBV12-4 and TRBJ2-1; TCRdb lists TRBD1, though no DNA is available to test this call. The CDR3 runs to 15 residues. The CDR3 reads CASSLNGGGGETQFF.

CDR3 amino acids: CASSFYGRAPDLTGELFF. This chain uses TRBV11-1 with TRBJ2-2; lacking DNA, the TRBD2 call made by TCRdb goes unchecked. Germline V gene sequence: CDR1 SGHAT, CDR2 FQDESV (reference sequence). The CDR3 runs to 18 residues.

The chain couples TRBV5-1 to TRBJ2-5; checking the TCRdb D call of TRBD1 is not possible without DNA. Germline V CDR1 and CDR2: SGHRS, YFSETQ. This CDR3 is built from 17 residues. The CDR3 sequence: CASSLGGVGGIQETQYF.

This chain joins TRBV6-2 or TRBV6-3 and TRBJ1-1; TCRdb's D gene call, TRBD1, goes unchecked for lack of DNA. This CDR3 spans 15 amino acids. Germline lookup yields CDR1 MNHEY and CDR2 SVGEGT. CDR3: CASRGTGGLNTEAFF.

V gene TRBV7-9 combines with J gene TRBJ2-1. The CDR3 consists of 15 residues. CDR1 is SEHNR and CDR2 is FQNEAQ in the germline V gene (reference sequence). The CDR3 reads CASSLGGGLLNEQFF.

V and J are TRBV5-1 and TRBJ2-2; the TCRdb D gene call, TRBD1, has no DNA to confirm it. Germline V lookup: CDR1 SGHRS, CDR2 YFSETQ. The CDR3 consists of 20 residues. CDR3 amino acids: CASSTYIHGDSRTSTGEPFF.

The chain employs TRBV5-1 and TRBJ1-1. CDR3 length: 14 residues. Germline V gives CDR1 SGHRS, CDR2 YFSETQ. CDR3 protein: CASSLALLNTEAFF.

The rearrangement joins TRBV5-1 to TRBJ2-3; TCRdb designates TRBD2, a call that cannot be tested without DNA. Germline assignment: CDR1 SGHRS and CDR2 YFSETQ. This CDR3 comprises 14 residues. CDR3: CASSLEPSGDTQYF.

This rearrangement joins TRBV3-1 to TRBJ2-1; TCRdb designates TRBD2, a call that cannot be tested without DNA. The CDR3 covers 15 residues. Germline V gene lookup returns CDR1 LGHDT and CDR2 YNNKEL (reference sequence). CDR3 residues: CASSLGLTSYNEQFF.

The chain has TRBV7-2 and TRBJ1-4; with no DNA, the TCRdb D assignment of TRBD1 cannot be verified. Germline CDR1 reads SGHTA; CDR2 reads FQGNSA. This CDR3 has 17 amino acids. The CDR3 loop is CASSSYLGQGLNEKLFF. Filled out from reference TRBV7-2 and TRBJ1-4, the complete variable domain reads GAGVSQSPSNKVTEKGKDVELRCDPISGHTALYWYRQSLGQGLEFLIYFQGNSAPDKSGLPSDRFSAERTGGSVSTLTIQRTQQEDSAVYLCASSSYLGQGLNEKLFFGSGTQLSVL.

The V call is TRBV12-3 or TRBV12-4, the J call TRBJ2-7; absent DNA, TCRdb's TRBD1 call cannot be checked. The CDR3 loop spans 16 amino acids. CDR3 amino acids: CASSRDRPNGPYEQYF.

J is TRBJ2-3 and V is TRBV20-1; the D gene TCRdb calls, TRBD2, cannot be checked with no DNA. Germline CDR1 reads DFQATT; CDR2 reads SNEGSKA (reference sequence). The length of the CDR3 is 14 residues. This CDR3 is CSASASGGTDTQYF.

The V and J genes are TRBV7-2 and TRBJ2-6; TCRdb calls TRBD2, which cannot be checked without DNA. There are 15 residues in the CDR3. The germline V gene encodes CDR1 SGHTA and CDR2 FQGNSA. CDR3 residues: CASSYLHSGANVLTF.

The gene calls are TRBV12-3 or TRBV12-4 and TRBJ2-4; TCRdb picks TRBD2, but there is no DNA to check that call. CDR3 length: 16 residues. CDR3 protein: CASSKSGGSAKNIQYF.

This chain links TRBV6-1 with TRBJ2-1; TCRdb reports TRBD1, a call that lacks DNA to check it against. Germline lookup yields CDR1 MNHNS and CDR2 SASEGT. The length of the CDR3 is 14 residues. Here the CDR3 reads CASSGDREPNEQFF.

The gene calls are TRBV13 and TRBJ1-1. The CDR3 loop spans 13 amino acids. Looked up from germline, CDR1 is PRHDT and CDR2 is FYEKMQ (reference sequence). CDR3 region: CASRISWETEAFF. Full variable domain (outside the CDR3, taken from reference TRBV13 and TRBJ1-1): AAGVIQSPRHLIKEKRETATLKCYPIPRHDTVYWYQQGPGQDPQFLISFYEKMQSDKGSIPDRFSAQQFSDYHSELNMSSLELGDSALYFCASRISWETEAFFGQGTRLTVV.

CDR3 amino acids: CASSYGQGSYEQYF. The chain employs TRBV11-1 and TRBJ2-7; TCRdb names TRBD1, which stays unverified in the absence of DNA. The length of the CDR3 is 14 residues. The germline V gene encodes CDR1 SGHAT and CDR2 FQDESV (reference sequence). Combining the CDR3 with reference TRBV11-1 and TRBJ2-7 gives the whole variable domain EAEVAQSPRYKITEKSQAVAFWCDPISGHATLYWYRQILGQGPELLVQFQDESVVDDSQLPKDRFSAERLKGVDSTLKIQPAELGDSAMYLCASSYGQGSYEQYFGPGTRLTVT.